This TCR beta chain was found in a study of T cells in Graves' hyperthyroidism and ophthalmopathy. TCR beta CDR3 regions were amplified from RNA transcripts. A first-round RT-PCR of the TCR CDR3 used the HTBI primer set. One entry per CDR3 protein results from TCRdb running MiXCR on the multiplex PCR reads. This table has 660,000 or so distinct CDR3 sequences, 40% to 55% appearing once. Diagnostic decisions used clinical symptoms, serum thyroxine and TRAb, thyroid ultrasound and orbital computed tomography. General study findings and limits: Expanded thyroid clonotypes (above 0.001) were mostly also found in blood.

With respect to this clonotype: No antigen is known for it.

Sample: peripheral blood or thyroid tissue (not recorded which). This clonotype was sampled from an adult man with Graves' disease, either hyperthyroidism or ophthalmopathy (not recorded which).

In DNA, the CDR3 is TGTGCCAGCAGCCAAGAGCCAGGACTATCCTACGAGCAGTACTTC. Encoded protein: CASSQEPGLSYEQYF. This chain uses TRBV3-1 with TRBJ2-7, with D maybe TRBD2 (6 bases). From germline, CDR1 is LGHDT and CDR2 YNNKEL (reference sequence). With 0 bases removed from V and 1 base from J, the gap between germline ends came to 10 bases. The CDR3 extends over 15 amino acids.